This entry lists 25 T cell receptor beta chains sequenced from one sample in a study of molecular identifiers for immune sequencing clone quantification. TCRdb reanalysed the PCR reads using MiXCR and keeps one entry per CDR3 protein. The sample shows about 640,000 distinct CDR3 sequences, 15% to 20% of them seen only once. Material: naive CD8+ T cells from blood, with Jurkat cell RNA spiked in. Subset indicated: FACS-sorted CD8+CD4-CCR7+CD45RA+ naive T cells. The source is a human donor in good health. Some libraries in this study had Jurkat cell RNA spiked in.

This clonotype was recorded a few times. V and J are TRBV7-3 and TRBJ1-2; 9 bases match TRBD1. V dropped 0 bases and J dropped 4; count of bases not matched to a gene: 12. This CDR3 comprises 18 residues. From germline, CDR1 is SGHTA and CDR2 FQGTGA. This CDR3 reads CASSLTGTGPIDVYGYTF. The CDR3 DNA reads TGTGCCAGCAGCTTAACCGGGACAGGGCCCATCGACGTCTATGGCTACACCTTC.

This sequence joins TRBV7-9 and TRBJ1-2, with D maybe TRBD1 (6 bases). Trimming left V 10 bases short and J 3 bases short, with 12 bases between. There are 12 residues in the CDR3. Per the germline V gene, CDR1 is SEHNR and CDR2 is FQNEAQ (reference sequence). Here the CDR3 reads CATITGHYGYTF. CDR3 coding DNA: TGTGCCACCATCACAGGGCACTATGGCTACACCTTC.

This clonotype came up many times. This chain uses TRBV28 with TRBJ2-7; D possibly corresponds to TRBD2 (6 bases). V shed 4 bases and J shed 3 bases, with 10 bases lying between them. Per the germline V gene, CDR1 is MDHEN and CDR2 is SYDVKM. This CDR3 spans 13 amino acids. The CDR3 sequence: CASSSRGFYEQYF. The CDR3 DNA reads as TGTGCCAGCAGTTCCCGGGGGTTCTACGAGCAGTACTTC.

In its sample, this clonotype was seen many times. The chain links TRBV5-6 to TRBJ2-3, with TRBD2 identical over 7 bases. Germline-derived CDR1 and CDR2 are SGHDT and YYEEEE. Trimming cost V 2 bases and J 4 bases; bases outside gene matches: 4. CDR3 length equals 14 residues. The CDR3: CASSFKTSPDTQYF. The CDR3 coding sequence is TGTGCCAGCAGCTTTAAGACTAGCCCAGATACGCAGTATTTT.

This clonotype was seen a handful of times. V usage is TRBV10-2 and J usage is TRBJ2-2; tentatively, D is TRBD2 (6 bases). Germline loops: CDR1 WSHSY, CDR2 SAAADI. V gave up 0 bases and J gave up 4 bases, with 12 bases separating them. The CDR3 loop spans 16 amino acids. The CDR3 reads CASSESLALSTGELFF. CDR3 bases: TGCGCCAGCAGTGAGTCGCTAGCGCTGAGCACCGGGGAGCTGTTTTTT.

V usage is TRBV7-2 and J usage is TRBJ1-1; 7 nucleotides agree with TRBD1. CDR1 is SGHTA and CDR2 is FQGNSA in the germline V gene. The CDR3 is 14 amino acids. The ends lost 8 bases at V and 1 base at J; junction bases unmatched: 7. CDR3 sequence reads: CASGYGTANTEAFF. The CDR3 DNA follows: TGTGCCAGCGGCTATGGGACAGCGAACACTGAAGCTTTCTTT.

In the case of this clonotype: Mismatch with germline at one junction end may stem from a read error. CDR3 in amino acids: CASSLSAGYERYF. DNA of the CDR3: TGTGCCAGCAGCTTGTCGGCTGGCTACGAGCGGTACTTC. V usage is TRBV7-9 and J usage is TRBJ2-7; D is ambiguous. Per the germline V gene, CDR1 is SEHNR and CDR2 is FQNEAQ (reference sequence). This CDR3 spans 13 amino acids. Supplemented by reference TRBV7-9 and TRBJ2-7, the full variable domain reads DTGVSQNPRHKITKRGQNVTFRCDPISEHNRLYWYRQTLGQGPEFLTYFQNEAQLEKSRLLSDRFSAERPKGSFSTLEIQRTEQGDSAMYLCASSLSAGYERYFGPGTRLTVT.

This clonotype has a count of ten or more. The chain uses TRBV7-9 and TRBJ2-7, with 7 bases lining up with TRBD1. With V trimmed by 6 bases and J by 0 bases, 5 bases remained unmatched. The CDR3 contains 14 residues. Per germline, CDR1 SEHNR and CDR2 FQNEAQ (reference sequence). The chain's CDR3 is CASRPGTDSYEQYF. The CDR3 DNA sequence: TGTGCCAGCAGGCCCGGGACAGACTCCTACGAGCAGTACTTC.

As for this clonotype: Just one base apart from a much larger clone, this may be a read error. The chain carries TRBV19 and TRBJ2-7; D gene uncertain. Between the trimmed V and J ends, which lost 1 base and 4 bases, there was a span of 14 bases. Germline V gene data show CDR1 as LNHDA and CDR2 as SQIVND (reference sequence). The CDR3 extends over 15 amino acids. The CDR3 bases are TGTGCCAGTAGTATAGGGGTCGGACCACAGTACGAGCAGTACTTC. Translated: CASSIGVGPQYEQYF.

This clonotype was seen more than once but under ten times. This chain joins TRBV6-2 or TRBV6-3 and TRBJ2-7; 12 bases fit TRBD2. This CDR3 is 18 amino acids long. Germline loops: CDR1 MNHEY, CDR2 SVGEGT. With 4 bases clipped from V and 0 bases from J, the junction kept 10 bases outside the gene matches. In DNA, the CDR3 is TGTGCCAGCAGTTTCGTACCGGGACTAGCGGGTGCCTCCTACGAGCAGTACTTC. Translating gives CASSFVPGLAGASYEQYF.

This clonotype was seen ten or more times. The chain employs TRBV5-1 and TRBJ1-1; D possibly corresponds to TRBD1 (5 bases). Trimming stripped 1 base from V and 10 bases from J, with 17 bases between. Germline values: CDR1 SGHRS, CDR2 YFSETQ. CDR3 size: 14 residues. Here the CDR3 reads CASSLSAGTLGAFF. The CDR3 DNA sequence: TGCGCCAGCAGCTTGTCGGCCGGGACGTTAGGAGCTTTCTTT.

V is TRBV19 and J is TRBJ1-2; D is unresolved. Trimming took off 5 bases at V and 1 base at J, with 11 bases between the two ends. Looked up from germline, CDR1 is LNHDA and CDR2 is SQIVND (reference sequence). This CDR3 contains 14 residues. In DNA, the CDR3 is TGTGCCAGTAGTCTCAGCAACTATAACTATGGCTACACCTTC. It codes for CASSLSNYNYGYTF.

This clonotype was recorded many times. The chain joins TRBV28 to TRBJ2-6, with a possible D match to TRBD2 (6 bases). The V gene lost 7 bases and the J gene lost 0 bases, with 16 bases spanning the gap. CDR3 length: 17 amino acids. The V gene's germline CDR1 is MDHEN and CDR2 SYDVKM. CDR3 residues: CASTPGRSGSGANVLTF. The CDR3 bases are TGTGCCAGCACCCCAGGGAGGTCAGGCTCTGGGGCCAACGTCCTGACTTTC.

This clonotype was detected ten times or more. V gene TRBV6-1 combines with J gene TRBJ2-3, with TRBD2 identical over 9 bases. Trimming cost V 10 bases and J 2 bases; bases outside gene matches: 10. CDR1 and CDR2 (germline): MNHNS, SASEGT. This CDR3 has 15 amino acids. The CDR3 loop reads CATARLAATTDTQYF. As DNA, the CDR3 is TGTGCCACGGCGAGACTAGCGGCAACCACAGATACGCAGTATTTT.

The chain carries TRBV19 and TRBJ2-3; D is uncertain. The germline V and J ends were trimmed by 7 bases and 2 bases, with 10 bases remaining between them. CDR3 length: 13 residues. CDR1 LNHDA and CDR2 SQIVND come from the germline V gene (reference sequence). This chain's CDR3 is CASTSPVTDTQYF. DNA of the CDR3: TGTGCCAGTACCAGTCCAGTCACAGATACGCAGTATTTT.

The J gene is TRBJ1-5, the V gene TRBV19; no definite D call. Trimming left V 3 bases short and J 3 bases short, with 6 bases between. Germline V gives CDR1 LNHDA, CDR2 SQIVND (reference sequence). CDR3 length equals 13 residues. The DNA of the CDR3 is TGTGCCAGTAGTATTCAGGACAATCAGCCCCAGCATTTT. Its protein is CASSIQDNQPQHF.

The CDR3: CASSGNRYEQYF. The CDR3 DNA reads as TGTGCCAGCAGCGGCAACCGTTACGAGCAGTACTTC. The chain carries TRBV7-9 and TRBJ2-7; no clear D gene. Looked up from germline, CDR1 is SEHNR and CDR2 is FQNEAQ (reference sequence). This CDR3 has 12 residues. V was shortened by 5 bases and J by 4 bases, with 9 bases between the two germline ends.

This clonotype was observed many times. The rearrangement uses TRBV27 and TRBJ2-7; D is unresolved. This CDR3 is built from 14 residues. The ends were cut back, 8 bases at V and 2 bases at J, with 16 bases in the middle. Germline V gene data show CDR1 as MNHEY and CDR2 as SMNVEV (reference sequence). CDR3 amino acids: CASRIEEQTYEQYF. CDR3 coding DNA: TGTGCCAGCCGGATCGAAGAACAGACCTACGAGCAGTACTTC.

About this clonotype: A much larger clone differs by one base, so this may be a read error. J is TRBJ1-1 and V is TRBV6-5, with D perhaps TRBD1 (6 bases). The CDR3 spans 17 residues. The germline gives CDR1 MNHEY, CDR2 SVGAGI. The CDR3 sequence is CARSSLFLLGARTEAFF. The CDR3 bases are TGTGCCCGCAGTTCATTGTTCCTTCTGGGGGCCCGGACTGAAGCTTTCTTT.

The sample holds one count of this clonotype. This may be a read error: a much more frequent sequence differs by one nucleotide. The rearrangement links TRBV20-1 to TRBJ2-7; D not resolved. Germline V gives CDR1 DFQATT, CDR2 SNEGSKA (reference sequence). CDR3 size: 13 residues. In DNA, the CDR3 is TGCAGTGCTAGTGCCGTTAGCTCCTACGAGCAGTGCTTC. Its translation: CSASAVSSYEQCF.

Turning to this clonotype: One base away lies a much larger clone, so this may be a sequencing read error. The V call is TRBV19, the J call TRBJ2-7; no reliable D call. Germline CDR1 LNHDA, CDR2 SQIVND (reference sequence). The CDR3 runs to 11 residues. V was clipped by 11 bases and J by 2 bases, with 10 bases between them. The CDR3 bases are TGTGCCGGTAAATCCCCCTACGAGCAGTACTTC. This translates into CAGKSPYEQYF. The full variable domain, with the rest looked up from reference TRBV19 and TRBJ2-7, is DGGITQSPKYLFRKEGQNVTLSCEQNLNHDAMYWYRQDPGQGLRLIYYSQIVNDFQKGDIAEGYSVSREKKESFPLTVTSAQKNPTAFYLCAGKSPYEQYFGPGTRLTVT.

Concerning this clonotype: This could be a read error, since a much larger clone is one nucleotide away. The genes are TRBV7-9 and TRBJ2-1; D unclear. There are 14 residues in the CDR3. In germline, CDR1 is SEHNR, CDR2 FQNEAQ (reference sequence). CDR3 coding DNA: TGTGTCAGCAGCTCGTACCCCGTCGGGAATGAGCAGTTCTTC. Translated: CVSSSYPVGNEQFF.

The rearrangement joins TRBV14 to TRBJ2-7, with D possibly TRBD2 on 5 matching bases. The germline gives CDR1 SGHDN, CDR2 FVKESK. The V end lost 2 bases, the J end lost 1 base, and 9 bases lay between the germline ends. This CDR3 is 14 amino acids long. The DNA for the CDR3 is TGTGCCAGCAGCCAAATCCTAGCATCCTACGAGCAGTACTTC. Its translation: CASSQILASYEQYF. The full variable domain, with the rest looked up from reference TRBV14 and TRBJ2-7, is EAGVTQFPSHSVIEKGQTVTLRCDPISGHDNLYWYRRVMGKEIKFLLHFVKESKQDESGMPNNRFLAERTGGTYSTLKVQPAELEDSGVYFCASSQILASYEQYFGPGTRLTVT.

This clonotype was detected ten times or more. The CDR3 DNA follows: TGCAGTGCTAGGGGAATAGGGACCGGTGGCGGGGAGCTGTTTTTT. Translating it yields CSARGIGTGGGELFF. The chain joins TRBV20-1 to TRBJ2-2; D tentatively reads TRBD1 or TRBD2 (5 bases each). CDR3 length equals 15 residues. Trimming removed 3 bases at V and 7 bases at J, with 18 bases between. Looked up from germline, CDR1 is DFQATT and CDR2 is SNEGSKA (reference sequence).

A remark on this clonotype: A much larger clone is a single base away; this may be a read error. The chain carries TRBV27 and TRBJ1-5; D gene ambiguous. This CDR3 has 16 amino acids. The ends were cut back, 2 bases at V and 5 bases at J, with 16 bases in the middle. The V gene's germline CDR1 is MNHEY and CDR2 SMNVEV (reference sequence). The CDR3 region is CASSLIGPYGDQPQHF. The CDR3 DNA reads TGTGCCAGCAGTTTAATTGGTCCGTATGGCGATCAGCCCCAGCATTTT.